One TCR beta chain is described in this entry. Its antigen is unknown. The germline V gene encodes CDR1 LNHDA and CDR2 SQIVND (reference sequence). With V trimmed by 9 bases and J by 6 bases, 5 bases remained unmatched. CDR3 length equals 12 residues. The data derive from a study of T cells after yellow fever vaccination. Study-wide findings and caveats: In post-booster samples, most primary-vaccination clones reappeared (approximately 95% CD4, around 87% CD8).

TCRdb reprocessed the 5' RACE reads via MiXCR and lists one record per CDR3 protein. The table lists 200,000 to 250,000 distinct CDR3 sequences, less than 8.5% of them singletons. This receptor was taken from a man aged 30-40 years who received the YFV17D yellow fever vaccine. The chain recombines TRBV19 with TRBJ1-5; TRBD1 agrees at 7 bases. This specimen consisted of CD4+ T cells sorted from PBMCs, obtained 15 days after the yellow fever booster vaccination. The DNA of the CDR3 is TGTGCCAGCCAGGGGGGGGGTCAGCCCCAGCATTTT. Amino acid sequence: CASQGGGQPQHF.